This T cell receptor (beta chain) derives from a study of T cells after yellow fever vaccination. Germline V gives CDR1 LNHNV, CDR2 YYDKDF (reference sequence). V shed 1 base and J shed 5 bases, with 6 bases lying between them. The CDR3 consists of 12 residues. Study conclusions and caveats: Sorted repertoires could include abundant contaminating clonotypes from bulk cells.

To note about this clonotype: Its target is not known.

TCRdb fed the 5' RACE reads into MiXCR, producing one record per CDR3 protein. This sample yields under 600,000 distinct CDR3 sequences, of which roughly 14% are seen a single time; more than 13% belongs to the top ten. The sequences come from PBMCs, collected on the day of the yellow fever booster vaccination. This clonotype originated in a young man who received the YFV17D yellow fever vaccine. V usage is TRBV15 and J usage is TRBJ2-7, with D unclear. In DNA form, the CDR3 reads TGTGCCACCAGCAGAGTTGAGCACGAGCAGTACTTC. Its protein is CATSRVEHEQYF.